A single sample gave rise to the 30 T cell receptor beta chains below, sequenced in a study of beta chain features in type 1 diabetes. The investigators reverse transcribed all of the isolated RNA, so they sequenced expressed TCRB transcripts. Here immunoSEQ multiplex PCR was the method, and the copy in TCRdb shows in-frame clones only, minus some. The repertoire holds 200,000 to 300,000 clones, with roughly a tenth as singletons. Findings of the study overall: Moderate yet significant TCRB CDR3 shortening was seen in Type 1 diabetes patients in all four CD4+ subsets.

No antigen is known for these receptors. Sequenced sample: naive CD4+ T cells from blood. The receptors were sampled from a man aged 25 to 45 with type 1 diabetes.

This clone was counted only a few times. The chain couples TRBV15 to TRBJ1-2; TRBD1 matches at 7 bases. The CDR3 totals 15 residues. Germline V gene data show CDR1 as LNHNV and CDR2 as YYDKDF (reference sequence). Germline trimming cut 2 bases from V and 2 bases from J; bases unmatched to any gene: 5. The CDR3 sequence: CATSRHRTGNYGYTF. The DNA for the CDR3 is TGTGCCACCAGCAGACATCGGACAGGCAACTATGGCTACACCTTC.

In this sample, this clone turned up a few times. J is TRBJ2-7 and V is TRBV7-8, with a possible D match to TRBD2 (5 bases). V lost 4 bases and J lost 3, with 13 bases in between. The length of the CDR3 is 14 residues. Germline CDR1 SGHVS, CDR2 FQNEAQ. The CDR3 DNA is TGTGCCAGCAGCTCCGGTCCGGGGTTCTACGAGCAGTACTTC. Translation gives CASSSGPGFYEQYF.

This clone was seen a few times. The chain is built from TRBV5-4 and TRBJ1-6; tentative D call: TRBD1 (5 bases). The V and J ends lost 2 bases and 7 bases respectively, with 13 bases between them. The CDR3 extends over 15 amino acids. CDR1 and CDR2 from the germline V gene are SGHNT and YYREEE (reference sequence). CDR3 DNA sequence: TGTGCCAGCAGCTTTACGACAGTCCAGAATTCACCCCTCCACTTT. Translation gives CASSFTTVQNSPLHF. The whole variable domain, remainder taken from reference TRBV5-4 and TRBJ1-6, is ETGVTQSPTHLIKTRGQQVTLRCSSQSGHNTVSWYQQALGQGPQFIFQYYREEENGRGNFPPRFSGLQFPNYSSELNVNALELDDSALYLCASSFTTVQNSPLHFGNGTRLTVT.

The genes are TRBV28 and TRBJ2-1, with 9 bases fitting TRBD2. Trimming at V came to 10 bases and at J to 13 bases, leaving 5 bases not matched to a gene. Germline V gene lookup returns CDR1 MDHEN and CDR2 SYDVKM. This CDR3 is built from 10 residues. CDR3 protein: CATSSGKQFF. CDR3 coding DNA: TGTGCCACCTCTAGCGGGAAACAGTTCTTC.

This chain connects TRBV7-3 to TRBJ2-1; 8 bases match TRBD1. Germline lookup yields CDR1 SGHTA and CDR2 FQGTGA. V shed 4 bases and J 5 bases; nucleotides not matched to a gene: 4. The CDR3 covers 14 residues. CDR3 bases: TGTGCCAGCAGCTCGGGACAGGCTGACAATGAGCAGTTCTTC. Translation gives CASSSGQADNEQFF.

Only a few counts were recorded for this clone. The chain combines TRBV5-1 with TRBJ2-3, with D possibly matching TRBD2 (5 bases). Germline V gene sequence: CDR1 SGHRS, CDR2 YFSETQ. The CDR3 contains 17 residues. V was pared by 0 bases and J by 5 bases, with 19 bases between. CDR3 in amino acids: CASSLGLPRRWLDTQYF. Here the CDR3 DNA reads TGCGCCAGCAGCTTGGGACTCCCGCGGAGGTGGTTAGATACGCAGTATTTT.

The sample holds a few counts of this clone. The gene calls are TRBV4-1 and TRBJ1-5; 7 bases are shared with TRBD1. The CDR3 has 16 amino acids. Losses at the gene ends were 2 bases for V and 6 bases for J; bases not matched to a gene: 10. Germline assignment: CDR1 MGHRA and CDR2 YSYEKL. The CDR3, as DNA: TGCGCCAGCAGCCAAAAACATCCGGGACAGATTCAGCCCCAGCATTTT. Its translation is CASSQKHPGQIQPQHF.

The rearrangement uses TRBV7-2 and TRBJ2-2; D is uncertain. V lost 5 bases and J 0 bases, leaving 7 bases between the germline ends. Looked up from germline, CDR1 is SGHTA and CDR2 is FQGNSA. The CDR3 totals 14 residues. As DNA, the CDR3 is TGTGCCAGCAGCGGCGGTTCGAACACCGGGGAGCTGTTTTTT. The encoded protein is CASSGGSNTGELFF.

This clone has more than one count but fewer than ten. The CDR3 DNA reads TGTGCCAGCAGCTTAGTACTAGCGGGGGGCTCGCAGTATTTT. Translated, it gives CASSLVLAGGSQYF. This rearrangement joins TRBV11-2 to TRBJ2-3, with TRBD2 matching over 12 bases. The V gene's germline CDR1 is SGHAT and CDR2 FQNNGV. V lost 1 base and J lost 10; bases outside the gene matches: 3. The CDR3 spans 14 residues.

The V gene is TRBV28, the J gene TRBJ1-5; D unclear. Germline loops: CDR1 MDHEN, CDR2 SYDVKM. V lost 8 bases to trimming and J lost 6 bases, with 11 bases between them. The CDR3 runs 12 residues. CDR3 in DNA: TGTGCCAGCCTAACGACGGGTCAGCCCCAGCATTTT. Its translation: CASLTTGQPQHF.

The chain recombines TRBV20-1 with TRBJ1-3; D gene ambiguous. V lost 5 bases, J lost 4 bases, and 6 bases lay in between. Germline V gene sequence: CDR1 DFQATT, CDR2 SNEGSKA (reference sequence). The CDR3 has 11 amino acids. The CDR3 DNA reads as TGCAGTGCTCCTTCGGGAAACACCATATATTTT. It codes for CSAPSGNTIYF.

The chain employs TRBV6-5 and TRBJ2-3; possibly TRBD1 for D (5 bases). The CDR3 is 14 residues long. Trimming took off 5 bases at V and 0 bases at J, with 9 bases between the two ends. Germline V gene lookup returns CDR1 MNHEY and CDR2 SVGAGI. In DNA, the CDR3 is TGTGCCAGCAGTCTGGGGCAGAGCACAGATACGCAGTATTTT. Translation: CASSLGQSTDTQYF.

The V and J genes are TRBV4-1 and TRBJ1-1, with D possibly TRBD1 on 6 matching bases. Trimming shortened V by 4 bases and J by 5 bases, and 11 bases separated the two germline ends. Germline V gene lookup returns CDR1 MGHRA and CDR2 YSYEKL. The CDR3 has 13 amino acids. CDR3 loop: CASSLQGTTEAFF. The CDR3 DNA sequence: TGCGCCAGCAGCCTGCAGGGGACGACTGAAGCTTTCTTT.

The chain recombines TRBV6-4 with TRBJ2-1, with D possibly TRBD2 on 6 matching bases. The CDR3 loop spans 16 amino acids. The V end was cut by 4 bases, the J end by 5 bases, with 18 bases between. The V gene's germline CDR1 is MRHNA and CDR2 SNTAGT. CDR3 sequence reads: CASSAFPSASNNEQFF. DNA of the CDR3: TGTGCCAGCAGTGCTTTCCCTAGCGCTAGCAACAATGAGCAGTTCTTC.

The chain has TRBV7-9 and TRBJ2-3; 10 positions match TRBD2. Losses at the gene ends were 6 bases for V and 3 bases for J; bases not matched to a gene: 6. Germline CDR1 and CDR2: SEHNR and FQNEAQ (reference sequence). This CDR3 has 15 amino acids. The chain's CDR3 is CASSLKRGGTDTQYF. The DNA for the CDR3 is TGTGCCAGCAGTCTCAAGCGGGGGGGTACAGATACGCAGTATTTT. Full variable domain (remainder filled in from reference TRBV7-9 and TRBJ2-3): DTGVSQNPRHKITKRGQNVTFRCDPISEHNRLYWYRQTLGQGPEFLTYFQNEAQLEKSRLLSDRFSAERPKGSFSTLEIQRTEQGDSAMYLCASSLKRGGTDTQYFGPGTRLTVL.

The chain is built from TRBV30 and TRBJ1-4; 9 positions match TRBD1. The V gene end was trimmed by 5 bases and the J gene end by 5 bases; junction bases not matched to a gene: 0. Germline V gives CDR1 GTSNPN, CDR2 SVGIG (reference sequence). CDR3 length: 12 amino acids. Here the CDR3 DNA reads TGTGCCTGGGACAGGGGGAATGAAAAACTGTTTTTT. Translated: CAWDRGNEKLFF.

This clone was seen a handful of times. The rearrangement uses TRBV5-6 and TRBJ1-5; the D gene is possibly TRBD1 (6 bases). There are 13 residues in the CDR3. Germline CDR1 SGHDT, CDR2 YYEEEE. Trimming shortened V by 2 bases and J by 6 bases, and 9 bases separated the two germline ends. CDR3 protein: CASSFNRAQPQHF. As DNA, the CDR3 is TGTGCCAGCAGCTTCAACAGGGCTCAGCCCCAGCATTTT.

V gene TRBV9 combines with J gene TRBJ2-7, with 8 bases aligning to TRBD1. The ends lost 0 bases at V and 7 bases at J; junction bases unmatched: 9. CDR3 size: 15 residues. Germline CDR1 and CDR2: SGDLS and YYNGEE. Here the CDR3 reads CASSVDQGAGREQYF. The CDR3 DNA sequence: TGTGCCAGCAGCGTAGATCAGGGGGCAGGGAGAGAGCAGTACTTC.

The table lists this clone with a few counts. The rearrangement links TRBV6-5 to TRBJ2-3; D call uncertain. The V gene's germline CDR1 is MNHEY and CDR2 SVGAGI. This CDR3 is 12 amino acids long. With 4 bases removed from V and 2 bases from J, the gap between germline ends came to 4 bases. The DNA of the CDR3 is TGTGCCAGCAGTTCTATCACAGATACGCAGTATTTT. Translating it yields CASSSITDTQYF.

Details on this clone: An end of the junction does not agree with germline; a read error may underlie this. CDR3 protein: CASSLWTGSSGNTIYF. DNA for the CDR3: TGTGCCAGCAGTCTATGGACAGGATCCTCTGGAAACACCATATATTTT. The chain couples TRBV28 to TRBJ1-3; 7 bases line up with TRBD1. The CDR3 totals 16 residues. Germline values: CDR1 MDHEN, CDR2 SYDVKM.

The chain employs TRBV10-3 and TRBJ2-7, with a weak D call TRBD2 (6 bases). The CDR3 sequence is 13 residues long. Trimming removed 0 bases from V and 5 bases from J, with 8 bases in between. CDR1 and CDR2 from the germline V gene are ENHRY and SYGVKD. Here the CDR3 DNA reads TGTGCCATCAGTGAGTCTGGGGAGGACGAGCAGTACTTC. This codes for CAISESGEDEQYF.

This clone appeared a few times. This sequence joins TRBV29-1 and TRBJ1-5, with TRBD1 matching over 9 bases. Unmatched junction bases numbered 15, after V lost 3 bases and J lost 0 bases. The V gene's germline CDR1 is SQVTM and CDR2 ANQGSEA. CDR3 length equals 19 residues. The CDR3 nucleotides read TGCAGCGTTGACTACCCCGGGACAGGGAGTATTGATAGCAATCAGCCCCAGCATTTT. It is translated as CSVDYPGTGSIDSNQPQHF.

This clone was seen a handful of times. The chain has TRBV2 and TRBJ1-5; 8 nucleotides align to TRBD1. V was pared by 3 bases and J by 6 bases, with 4 bases of the junction left unmatched. Germline loops: CDR1 SNHLY, CDR2 FYNNEI. The CDR3 is 14 residues long. The CDR3 DNA is TGTGCCAGCAGTGATCAGGGGGCGGGTCAGCCCCAGCATTTT. It codes for CASSDQGAGQPQHF.

This clone occurred a few times. This chain uses TRBV18 with TRBJ1-4, with a weak D call TRBD1 (5 bases). Germline CDR1 is KGHSH and CDR2 is LQKENI. This CDR3 spans 13 amino acids. Trimming left V 3 bases short and J 7 bases short, with 9 bases between. Here the CDR3 reads CASSPQGAEKLFF. DNA for the CDR3: TGTGCCAGCTCACCTCAAGGGGCTGAAAAACTGTTTTTT.

The chain recombines TRBV19 with TRBJ2-7, with 9 bases fitting TRBD1. The CDR3 length is 14 residues. In germline, CDR1 is LNHDA, CDR2 SQIVND (reference sequence). V shed 3 bases, J shed 3 bases, and the junction held 3 bases outside the gene matches. The CDR3 region is CASSIRDRVYEQYF. In nucleotides, the CDR3 is TGTGCCAGTAGTATCCGGGACAGGGTCTACGAGCAGTACTTC.

This clone was picked up a small number of times. V and J are TRBV13 and TRBJ1-2; D is ambiguous. The CDR3 is 12 amino acids. V was cut by 5 bases and J by 9 bases, with 13 bases left in between. CDR1 and CDR2 (germline): PRHDT, FYEKMQ (reference sequence). In nucleotides, the CDR3 is TGTGCCAGCAGCACAGAGCTGGGTCGCTACACCTTC. It is translated as CASSTELGRYTF.

Only a few counts were recorded for this clone. This rearrangement joins TRBV7-8 to TRBJ2-5; D perhaps matches TRBD1 (7 bases). CDR1 is SGHVS, CDR2 FQNEAQ, per germline. This CDR3 spans 18 amino acids. Trimming took off 3 bases at V and 0 bases at J, with 20 bases between the two ends. CDR3 sequence reads: CASSFRAGSRGYQETQYF. The CDR3 coding sequence is TGTGCCAGCAGCTTTAGGGCCGGGAGCAGGGGGTACCAAGAGACCCAGTACTTC.

This chain joins TRBV4-3 and TRBJ2-6; D possibly corresponds to TRBD2 (5 bases). CDR1 and CDR2 (germline): LGHNA, YSLEER. V was cut by 0 bases and J by 0 bases, with 9 bases left in between. The CDR3 runs to 17 residues. The CDR3 DNA reads as TGCGCCAGCAGCCAAGATATTCGGGGCTCTGGGGCCAACGTCCTGACTTTC. Protein product: CASSQDIRGSGANVLTF.

The rearrangement joins TRBV9 to TRBJ2-3; D unresolved. The V end was cut by 1 base, the J end by 2 bases, with 8 bases between. This CDR3 comprises 14 residues. CDR1 SGDLS and CDR2 YYNGEE come from the germline V gene. The CDR3 protein is CASSVFEDTDTQYF. The CDR3 DNA reads TGTGCCAGCAGCGTATTTGAGGACACAGATACGCAGTATTTT.

This clone was seen a handful of times. V gene TRBV4-3 combines with J gene TRBJ1-5, with no clear D. The V end was cut by 0 bases, the J end by 5 bases, with 11 bases between. Germline loops: CDR1 LGHNA, CDR2 YSLEER. The CDR3 spans 15 residues. CDR3: CASSQDQNRHQPQHF. In DNA, the CDR3 is TGCGCCAGCAGCCAAGACCAGAACCGCCATCAGCCCCAGCATTTT.